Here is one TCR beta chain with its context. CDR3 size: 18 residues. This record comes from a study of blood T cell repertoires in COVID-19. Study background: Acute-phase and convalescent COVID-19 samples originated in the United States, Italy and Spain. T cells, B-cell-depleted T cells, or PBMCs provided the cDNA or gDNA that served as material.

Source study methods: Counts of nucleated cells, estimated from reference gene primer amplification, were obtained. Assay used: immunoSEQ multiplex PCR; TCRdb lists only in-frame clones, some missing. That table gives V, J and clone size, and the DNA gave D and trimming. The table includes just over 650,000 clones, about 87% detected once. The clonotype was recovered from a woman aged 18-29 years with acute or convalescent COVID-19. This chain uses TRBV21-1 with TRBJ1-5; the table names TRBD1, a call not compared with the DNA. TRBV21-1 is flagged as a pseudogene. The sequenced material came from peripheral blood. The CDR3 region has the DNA TGTGCCAGCAGAAAAAGGGGGAAAAGGTGGTTCGGCAATCAGCCCCAGCATTTT. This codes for CASRKRGKRWFGNQPQHF.